The next 10 T cell receptor beta chains were all read from a single sample in a study of identical twins. TCRdb re-called the 5' RACE reads through MiXCR, storing one row per CDR3 protein. The table lists about 520,000 distinct CDR3 sequences, 20% to 25% of them singletons. The same data also contributed to another study, on T cells expressing NK-cell markers.

Sequenced: CD4+ T cells sorted from blood. These receptors were collected from a woman between 18 and 30 years old in good health.

The chain combines TRBV20-1 with TRBJ2-3; no clear D. Germline CDR1 is DFQATT and CDR2 is SNEGSKA (reference sequence). CDR3 size: 12 residues. The CDR3 region has the DNA TGCAGCGTCGCGTCGAGCACAGATACGCAGTATTTT. Translating it yields CSVASSTDTQYF.

This clonotype was detected a few times. The chain combines TRBV7-9 with TRBJ1-2, with 8 positions matching TRBD1. The ends lost 5 bases at V and 8 bases at J; junction bases unmatched: 13. Germline CDR1 is SEHNR and CDR2 is FQNEAQ (reference sequence). CDR3 length: 15 residues. The CDR3, as DNA: TGTGCCAGCAGCCCGGACGTCCTCGGACAGGGAGGCTACACCTTC. Translation gives CASSPDVLGQGGYTF.

The chain uses TRBV20-1 and TRBJ2-1; 12 bases agree with TRBD2. Trimming cost V 3 bases and J 12 bases; bases outside gene matches: 15. The CDR3 loop spans 16 amino acids. The germline V gene encodes CDR1 DFQATT and CDR2 SNEGSKA (reference sequence). For the CDR3, the DNA is TGCAGTGCTAGGCTTGGACTAGCGGGGCATCTAACGGGGCAGTTCTTC. Translated, it gives CSARLGLAGHLTGQFF.

In its sample, this clonotype was seen a few times. The junction differs from germline at one of its ends, possibly a read error. The CDR3 region has the DNA TGTGCCAGCAGCCCCGGGACTTCCCAAGAGACCCAGTACTTC. Protein product: CASSPGTSQETQYF. The rearrangement uses TRBV5-1 and TRBJ2-5, with D perhaps matching TRBD2 (6 bases). The CDR3 is 14 residues long. CDR1 is SGHRS and CDR2 is YFSETQ in the germline V gene.

This clonotype was seen a handful of times. The chain recombines TRBV6-5 with TRBJ1-1, with a weak D call TRBD1 (5 bases). The CDR3 sequence is 13 residues long. V lost 2 bases, J lost 5 bases, and 9 bases lay in between. Germline V CDR1 and CDR2: MNHEY, SVGAGI. This CDR3 is CASSYIRGTEAFF. The CDR3 region has the DNA TGTGCCAGCAGTTACATTAGGGGTACTGAAGCTTTCTTT.

Only a few counts were recorded for this clonotype. V and J are TRBV11-2 and TRBJ2-1; D is ambiguous. Germline values: CDR1 SGHAT, CDR2 FQNNGV. The CDR3 extends over 12 amino acids. V shed 1 base and J shed 9 bases, with 7 bases lying between them. The CDR3 region has the DNA TGTGCCAGCAGCTTAGTTTACGGTGAGCAGTTCTTC. Protein sequence: CASSLVYGEQFF.

This clonotype was seen more than once but under ten times. The CDR3: CASSLRTSGWGNEQFF. CDR3 DNA: TGCGCCAGCAGCCTAAGGACTAGCGGCTGGGGCAATGAGCAGTTCTTC. The V gene is TRBV5-1, the J gene TRBJ2-1, with TRBD2 matching 10 bases. CDR1 is SGHRS and CDR2 is YFSETQ in the germline V gene. Unmatched junction bases numbered 10, after V lost 4 bases and J lost 6 bases. The length of the CDR3 is 16 residues.

This clonotype was counted between two and nine times. V gene TRBV9 combines with J gene TRBJ2-1; D remains unclear. Germline CDR1 reads SGDLS; CDR2 reads YYNGEE. The CDR3 spans 11 residues. Trimming removed 0 bases at V and 10 bases at J, with 5 bases between. CDR3 sequence reads: CASSVEGEQFF. The CDR3 DNA reads TGTGCCAGCAGCGTAGAGGGAGAGCAGTTCTTC.

This clonotype was observed a handful of times. The CDR3 sequence is CAIRPSGGQYEQYF. DNA of the CDR3: TGTGCCATCAGGCCTAGCGGGGGGCAATACGAGCAGTACTTC. The chain joins TRBV10-3 to TRBJ2-7, with 11 bases fitting TRBD2. In germline, CDR1 is ENHRY, CDR2 SYGVKD. Trimming removed 6 bases from V and 4 bases from J; junction bases left unmatched: 5. The CDR3 is 14 residues long.

This clonotype was observed many times. The gene calls are TRBV12-3 or TRBV12-4 and TRBJ1-1; no firm D call. Trimming took off 7 bases at V and 8 bases at J, with 11 bases between the two ends. CDR3 length equals 11 residues. The CDR3 region has the DNA TGTGCCAGCATTCGTCAGCGAGAAGCTTTCTTT. It specifies CASIRQREAFF.